Detailed here is one T cell receptor beta chain. Its antigen remains undetermined. Qualities for individual bases were not recorded, and no much larger clone is one base off. The Quick-DNA Microprep Kit was used to extract genomic DNA from the sorted cells. Amplification of TCRbeta DNA was done with the immunoSEQ hsTCRbeta kit, following the protocol from the manufacturer. TCRbeta libraries were sequenced on an Illumina MiSeq instrument. As for the original processing: Following removal of out-of-frame sequences, approximately 2.1 million distinct TCRbeta sequences were retained, with an average of around 67,000 per individual. Each individual was scored by the count of 150 to 200 previously reported CMV-associated TCRbeta sequences and the total productive distinct TCRbeta count. A beta-binomial model was reimplemented in Python, and scikit-learn random forests with default parameters were trained on US cohort data. On the Belgian cohort, classifier performance was reported as the median AUC, along with percentile confidence intervals, across 10,000 bootstrap iterations. The clones in this table, taken by TCRdb from immuneACCESS, are in-frame only. Not every clone is retained; where verified, under half of the shortfall comes from an unresolved V gene, and the cause of the rest is unknown. V and J calls and clone size come straight from that table; D and trimming were deduced from the DNA. In all, the sample holds over 65,000 clones, and under 80% of those were seen once. Around 2.6% of the sample is held by the ten biggest clonotypes.

The germline V gene (reference sequence) provides CDR1 LNHDA and CDR2 SQIVND. V drops 5 bases and J drops 7 bases, leaving 20 bases in between. Reading from cysteine to phenylalanine, the CDR3 counts 16 amino acids. CDR3 DNA only is kept here, 48 bases in frame from base 1. This specimen comes from a study of memory CD4+ T cells and cytomegalovirus serostatus (dated by TCRdb to between 2018 and 2021). In the study overall: The roughly 33 healthy Belgian adults in the cohort included 9 who were CMV seropositive and 24 who were CMV seronegative. To replicate a published TCR-based CMV serostatus classifier, the researchers sequenced the CD4+ memory TCRbeta repertoires of a Belgian cohort whose cytomegalovirus serostatus was known.

Beyond this particular receptor, the publication reports: On the Belgian cohort, the classifier built on the original framework reached a median bootstrapped AUC of about 0.96, with a 95% CI of 0.76-1.00. The results were interpreted as suggesting that the CMV-associated TCR signature is mostly present in the CD4+ memory repertoire. Of 170 or so previously reported CMV-associated TCRbeta sequences, about 72 appeared in the CD4+ memory repertoires, each in one to five individuals. Unlike the original study, which covered naive and memory CD4+ and CD8+ populations, the Belgian study sequenced only CD4+CD45RO+ memory cells. CMV serostatus prediction reached a median bootstrapped AUC of about 0.94 with the original framework and about 0.93 with a US-trained random forest.

A FACSAria II was used to sort memory CD4+ T cells, defined as single viable CD3+CD4+CD8-CD45RO+ cells. CMV serostatus was determined with a Roche Elecsys assay detecting serum IgG against CMV pp150, pp28, p38 and p52. Once the samples were thawed, total CD4+ T cells were enriched through positive selection using CD4 magnetic microbeads. Samples originated from another study that specifically interrogated the CD4+ T cell memory repertoire. Following standard operating procedures, peripheral blood mononuclear cells were isolated and cryopreserved, while serum was kept at -80 degrees C. CD3-PerCP (BW264/56), CD4-APC (RPA-T4), CD45RO-PE (UCHT1) and CD8-Pacific Orange (3B5) antibodies were used for staining, and non-viable cells were excluded with Sytox blue.

The V and J genes are TRBV19 and TRBJ1-4, and the D gene may be TRBD1, 5 bases matching. Input material: memory CD4+ T cells from blood. This sequence was found in an adult in good health and CMV-seropositive. The CDR3 here reads CASSAFGTERSEKLFF. The DNA reads as follows: TGTGCCAGTAGTGCGTTTGGGACGGAGAGAAGTGAAAAACTGTTTTTT.